This passage covers 27 T cell receptor beta chains from one sample sequenced in a study of Graves' ophthalmopathy and Graves' hyperthyroidism. CDR3 regions of TCR beta were amplified from RNA transcripts. The workflow started with a first-round RT-PCR run with HTBI primers and then moved on to a second-round multiplex PCR. Using its own MiXCR run on the multiplex PCR reads, TCRdb lists one record per CDR3 protein. The top ten clones hold 5.8% of a sample with approximately 160,000 distinct CDR3 sequences, 30% to 45% of them seen once. Input material: peripheral blood. The origin of the receptors is a woman aged 40 to 50 with Graves' ophthalmopathy.

This clonotype came up many times. J is TRBJ1-1 and V is TRBV19; no clear D gene. CDR3 size: 14 residues. Per the germline V gene, CDR1 is LNHDA and CDR2 is SQIVND (reference sequence). Trimming took 5 bases from V and 1 from J, leaving 11 bases between them. In nucleotides, the CDR3 is TGTGCCAGTAGTGCCGGACTGACGAACACTGAAGCTTTCTTT. Protein product: CASSAGLTNTEAFF.

This clonotype was detected once. The chain carries TRBV6-1 and TRBJ1-1, with a possible D match to TRBD1 (5 bases). V gave up 4 bases and J gave up 2 bases, with 11 bases separating them. Per the germline V gene, CDR1 is MNHNS and CDR2 is SASEGT. This CDR3 has 14 amino acids. The DNA of the CDR3 is TGTGCCAGCAGTGCCGGGACTCACAACACTGAAGCTTTCTTT. Protein: CASSAGTHNTEAFF.

This clonotype was detected ten times or more. The chain is built from TRBV27 and TRBJ2-5; 11 positions agree with TRBD1. The ends lost 3 bases at V and 5 bases at J; junction bases unmatched: 2. The CDR3 spans 14 residues. Germline CDR1 MNHEY, CDR2 SMNVEV (reference sequence). The CDR3 sequence: CASSFRDRGETQYF. Here the CDR3 DNA reads TGTGCCAGCAGTTTCCGGGACAGGGGGGAGACCCAGTACTTC.

This clonotype came up many times. This chain connects TRBV28 to TRBJ1-2; TRBD1 might be the D (6 bases). The CDR3 loop spans 14 amino acids. Germline CDR1 is MDHEN and CDR2 is SYDVKM. V was cut by 1 base and J by 6 bases, with 12 bases left in between. CDR3 residues: CASSLFRGDNGYTF. The CDR3 DNA reads TGTGCCAGCAGTTTATTCAGGGGAGACAATGGCTACACCTTC.

This chain links TRBV12-3 or TRBV12-4 with TRBJ1-1, with D tentatively TRBD1 (6 bases). Trimming removed 9 bases from V and 4 bases from J, with 15 bases in between. This CDR3 comprises 13 residues. The CDR3 DNA is TGTGCCAGTCGCAGGGTGGGGGCCACTGAAGCTTTCTTT. This encodes CASRRVGATEAFF.

V is TRBV6-1 and J is TRBJ1-3; no clear D gene. There are 14 residues in the CDR3. Germline V gene data show CDR1 as MNHNS and CDR2 as SASEGT. The V gene lost 3 bases and the J gene lost 4 bases, with 10 bases spanning the gap. The CDR3 spells CASSDWRGGNTIYF. The CDR3, as DNA: TGTGCCAGCAGTGATTGGCGAGGCGGAAACACCATATATTTT.

This clonotype showed up just a few times. This chain links TRBV18 with TRBJ1-1, with D perhaps TRBD1 (5 bases). This CDR3 is 12 amino acids long. Germline lookup yields CDR1 KGHSH and CDR2 LQKENI. Trimming cost V 3 bases and J 7 bases, with 9 bases left between them. The chain's CDR3 is CASSPEQGEAFF. In nucleotides, the CDR3 is TGTGCCAGCTCACCGGAGCAGGGTGAAGCTTTCTTT.

J is TRBJ2-3 and V is TRBV20-1; weak D call: TRBD2 (6 bases). Germline CDR1 reads DFQATT; CDR2 reads SNEGSKA (reference sequence). The CDR3 covers 13 residues. V was clipped by 6 bases and J by 8 bases, with 18 bases between them. The CDR3 region has the DNA TGCAGTGCGTCCGGAACGGGAGTAGGTACGCAGTATTTT. Protein product: CSASGTGVGTQYF.

This clonotype has at least ten counts. J is TRBJ2-5 and V is TRBV7-9, with a weak D call TRBD2 (6 bases). This CDR3 has 13 residues. V gave up 5 bases and J gave up 2 bases, with 9 bases separating them. Germline CDR1 SEHNR, CDR2 FQNEAQ (reference sequence). This CDR3 is CASSGRGQETQYF. The CDR3 nucleotides are TGTGCCAGCAGCGGTCGGGGGCAAGAGACCCAGTACTTC.

This chain joins TRBV28 and TRBJ2-7, with D perhaps matching TRBD1 (6 bases). Between the trimmed V and J ends, which lost 3 bases and 6 bases, there was a span of 18 bases. Per germline, CDR1 MDHEN and CDR2 SYDVKM. This CDR3 comprises 15 residues. CDR3 amino acids: CASSFSNRVRSEQYF. The CDR3, as DNA: TGTGCCAGCAGTTTCTCGAACAGGGTTCGTAGCGAGCAGTACTTC.

There are a few counts of this clonotype. V gene TRBV3-1 combines with J gene TRBJ1-6; D perhaps matches TRBD1 (6 bases). Germline CDR1 and CDR2: LGHDT and YNNKEL (reference sequence). The CDR3 extends over 14 amino acids. Trimming shortened V by 0 bases and J by 14 bases, and 14 bases separated the two germline ends. As DNA, the CDR3 is TGTGCCAGCAGCCAAGAGGGGGGCGTAAGGGCCCTCCACTTT. It specifies CASSQEGGVRALHF.

This clonotype was seen ten or more times. The V call is TRBV18, the J call TRBJ2-5; TRBD1 aligns across 7 bases. The CDR3 has 15 residues. The germline CDR1 and CDR2 sequences are KGHSH and LQKENI. J was trimmed by 3 bases and V by 3 bases; bases with no gene match: 7. The DNA for the CDR3 is TGTGCCAGCTCACCTGTACCGGGACAGAAAGAGACCCAGTACTTC. Translating it yields CASSPVPGQKETQYF.

The chain couples TRBV7-2 to TRBJ2-7, with 7 positions matching TRBD1. The CDR3 spans 14 residues. Germline CDR1 SGHTA, CDR2 FQGNSA. V lost 1 base, J lost 3 bases, and 3 bases stayed unmatched. The CDR3 is CASSLVPGGYEQYF. The CDR3 nucleotides are TGTGCCAGCAGCTTAGTACCAGGGGGCTACGAGCAGTACTTC.

This clonotype has ten or more counts. As DNA, the CDR3 is TGTGCCAGCAGTGAAATTAGGGATCAGCCCCAGCATTTT. Amino acid sequence: CASSEIRDQPQHF. The V call is TRBV2, the J call TRBJ1-5, with no clear D. Trimming stripped 2 bases from V and 5 bases from J, with 7 bases between. Germline-derived CDR1 and CDR2 are SNHLY and FYNNEI. The CDR3 runs to 13 residues.

This clonotype has at least ten counts. The V and J genes are TRBV7-9 and TRBJ1-6; D may be TRBD1 (5 bases). V lost 5 bases, J lost 0 bases, and 11 bases lay in between. Germline CDR1 is SEHNR and CDR2 is FQNEAQ (reference sequence). The CDR3 spans 16 residues. DNA of the CDR3: TGTGCCAGCAGCACGACAGCGAGCTCCTATAATTCACCCCTCCACTTT. As protein: CASSTTASSYNSPLHF.

This clonotype was counted many times. In DNA form, the CDR3 reads TGTGCCAGCAGCTTAGGTGGTGCCCGAAACACTGAAGCTTTCTTT. Its protein product is CASSLGGARNTEAFF. This chain joins TRBV11-2 and TRBJ1-1; no clear D gene. Trimming took off 1 base at V and 2 bases at J, with 11 bases between the two ends. CDR3 length: 15 amino acids. Germline V CDR1 and CDR2: SGHAT, FQNNGV.

This chain uses TRBV12-3 or TRBV12-4 with TRBJ2-7, with 7 bases fitting TRBD2. V lost 1 base and J lost 3; bases outside the gene matches: 6. The CDR3 covers 15 residues. The CDR3 coding sequence is TGTGCCAGCAGTTTAGGGGGGGGTTTCGGCTACGAGCAGTACTTC. Its translation: CASSLGGGFGYEQYF.

The table lists this clonotype with many counts. This rearrangement joins TRBV11-1 to TRBJ2-5, with 10 bases lining up with TRBD1. Trimming at V came to 5 bases and at J to 12 bases, leaving 15 bases not matched to a gene. The CDR3 extends over 15 amino acids. From germline, CDR1 is SGHAT and CDR2 FQDESV (reference sequence). The CDR3 here is CASSQSGTGAPPKYF. Written as DNA, the CDR3 is TGTGCCAGCAGCCAATCCGGGACAGGGGCTCCTCCAAAGTACTTC.

The rearrangement links TRBV6-1 to TRBJ2-7, with 7 bases matching TRBD1. V was pared by 5 bases and J by 5 bases, with 9 bases of the junction left unmatched. CDR3 length equals 14 residues. CDR1 is MNHNS, CDR2 SASEGT, per germline. The CDR3 protein is CASSRNRGNHEQYF. The DNA for the CDR3 is TGTGCCAGCAGTAGAAACAGGGGAAATCACGAGCAGTACTTC.

V gene TRBV11-2 combines with J gene TRBJ2-6, with TRBD2 matching over 10 bases. Germline trimming cut 2 bases from V and 1 base from J; bases unmatched to any gene: 2. Germline V gives CDR1 SGHAT, CDR2 FQNNGV. The CDR3 is 17 residues long. The CDR3 loop is CASSLLAGASGANVLTF. CDR3 nucleotide sequence: TGTGCCAGCAGCTTACTAGCGGGAGCATCTGGGGCCAACGTCCTGACTTTC.

The rearrangement joins TRBV12-5 to TRBJ2-7; 9 bases match TRBD1. CDR3 length: 17 amino acids. The junction had 15 bases not matched to a gene; V was cut back by 5 bases and J by 4 bases. Germline V gene sequence: CDR1 LGHNT, CDR2 FRNRAP. Written as DNA, the CDR3 is TGTGCTAGTGGTATTAGCCGCCGGGACAGGGTCGGGTACGAGCAGTACTTC. This translates into CASGISRRDRVGYEQYF.

In this sample, this clonotype turned up many times. This chain joins TRBV20-1 and TRBJ1-6; 8 nucleotides match TRBD1. Trimming took 6 bases from V and 5 from J; bases not matched to a gene: 12. Looked up from germline, CDR1 is DFQATT and CDR2 is SNEGSKA (reference sequence). The CDR3 extends over 16 amino acids. CDR3 sequence reads: CSARTPGQGNNSPLHF. DNA for the CDR3: TGCAGTGCCAGGACCCCCGGACAGGGAAATAATTCACCCCTCCACTTT.

This clonotype has only a few counts. The chain has TRBV7-2 and TRBJ1-6, with TRBD1 matching over 10 bases. Trimming at V came to 6 bases and at J to 7 bases, leaving 9 bases not matched to a gene. The CDR3 runs 16 residues. Germline V gives CDR1 SGHTA, CDR2 FQGNSA. The CDR3 loop reads CASSSAGTGVNSPLHF. The CDR3 nucleotides are TGTGCCAGCAGTTCGGCCGGGACAGGGGTGAATTCACCCCTCCACTTT.

The chain uses TRBV20-1 and TRBJ2-5; 13 bases align to TRBD2. Germline trimming cut 6 bases from V and 3 bases from J; bases unmatched to any gene: 7. The CDR3 is 15 residues long. Germline V gene lookup returns CDR1 DFQATT and CDR2 SNEGSKA (reference sequence). CDR3: CSALGLAGIEETQYF. Written as DNA, the CDR3 is TGCAGTGCCTTGGGACTAGCGGGAATTGAAGAGACCCAGTACTTC.

CDR3 in DNA: TGTGCCAGCAGTCCAGGAGGCAGCGTTGAAGCTTTCTTT. Its translation is CASSPGGSVEAFF. This chain links TRBV6-1 with TRBJ1-1; D remains unclear. Trimming took off 5 bases at V and 7 bases at J, with 14 bases between the two ends. The CDR3 is made up of 13 amino acids. Germline loops: CDR1 MNHNS, CDR2 SASEGT.

This clonotype was seen once. The rearrangement links TRBV20-1 to TRBJ1-5; 8 nucleotides agree with TRBD1. Germline-derived CDR1 and CDR2 are DFQATT and SNEGSKA (reference sequence). The V and J ends lost 6 bases and 6 bases, in that order; junction bases with no gene match: 10. This CDR3 spans 14 amino acids. CDR3 nucleotides: TGCAGTGCGCCAGACAGGGGAGGTGGTCAGCCCCAGCATTTT. Translated, it gives CSAPDRGGGQPQHF.

This clonotype was observed many times. This chain uses TRBV3-1 with TRBJ2-4, with 8 positions matching TRBD2. Germline CDR1 LGHDT, CDR2 YNNKEL (reference sequence). This CDR3 contains 16 residues. V shed 1 base and J 6 bases; nucleotides not matched to a gene: 8. Here the CDR3 DNA reads TGTGCCAGCAGCCAAGGCCGGGAGGGCCCTGGAAACATTCAGTACTTC. Translation: CASSQGREGPGNIQYF. The full variable domain, completed using reference TRBV3-1 and TRBJ2-4, is DTAVSQTPKYLVTQMGNDKSIKCEQNLGHDTMYWYKQDSKKFLKIMFSYNNKELIINETVPNRFSPKSPDKAHLNLHINSLELGDSAVYFCASSQGREGPGNIQYFGAGTRLSVL.